This T cell receptor (beta chain) appears in the sequencing data of a study of blood T cell repertoires in COVID-19. Whole-study context: COVID-19 samples, acute and convalescent, were from the United States, Italy and Spain.

The data were produced by immunoSEQ multiplex PCR, yet TCRdb's version contains in-frame clones alone and is incomplete. The sample lists about 200,000 clones, approximately 86% occurring once. This clone was seen only a few times. Between the trimmed V and J ends, which lost 3 bases and 3 bases, there was a span of 14 bases. Germline V lookup: CDR1 LNHDA, CDR2 SQIVND (reference sequence). The CDR3 is 16 amino acids. The source material was PBMCs or T cells enriched from blood (not recorded which). J is TRBJ1-4 and V is TRBV19; D is possibly TRBD1 (5 bases). The sequence came from a woman aged 40-49 years with acute COVID-19. CDR3 sequence (DNA): TGTGCCAGTAGTATTGGACACGGCAGGGCTAATGAAAAACTGTTTTTT. It translates to CASSIGHGRANEKLFF. Using reference TRBV19 and TRBJ1-4 for the parts outside the CDR3, the full variable domain is DGGITQSPKYLFRKEGQNVTLSCEQNLNHDAMYWYRQDPGQGLRLIYYSQIVNDFQKGDIAEGYSVSREKKESFPLTVTSAQKNPTAFYLCASSIGHGRANEKLFFGSGTQLSVL.